The 15 T cell receptor beta chains given below trace back to one sample, sequenced in a study of shared clonotypes between healthy human individuals. Assay: immunoSEQ multiplex PCR; the TCRdb copy retains only in-frame clones and omits some. The sample lists millions of clones; 95% were seen once. Sample: naive CD4+ T cells sorted from blood. Subset denoted: CD45RA+ positively selected. The receptors here all came from a man aged 18 to 29 in good health.

The chain is built from TRBV18 and TRBJ1-4; 8 positions match TRBD1. The CDR3 runs to 13 residues. J lost 5 bases, V lost 8 bases, and 4 bases had no gene match. Germline assignment: CDR1 KGHSH and CDR2 LQKENI. CDR3 in DNA: TGTGCCAGCCAGGACAGGGCCAATGAAAAACTGTTTTTT. Its protein is CASQDRANEKLFF.

In regard to this clone: At one end the junction does not follow the germline gene, possibly because of a read error. The rearrangement joins TRBV19 to TRBJ1-6, with D uncertain. Per the germline V gene, CDR1 is LNHDA and CDR2 is SQIVND (reference sequence). CDR3 size: 16 residues. The CDR3 sequence is CASSLEYARNNSPLHF. CDR3 DNA: TGTGCCAGTAGTCTAGAGTACGCCCGAAATAATTCACCCCTCCACTTT.

The CDR3 spells CASSPVGGSQETQYF. The CDR3 DNA follows: TGTGCCAGCAGCCCAGTCGGCGGTTCCCAAGAGACCCAGTACTTC. This chain connects TRBV11-2 to TRBJ2-5; D gene unclear. V lost 5 bases to trimming and J lost 1 base, with 14 bases between them. CDR1 and CDR2 (germline): SGHAT, FQNNGV. The CDR3 length is 15 residues.

The chain has TRBV5-4 and TRBJ1-5; D may be TRBD1 (6 bases). This CDR3 spans 15 amino acids. Germline CDR1 and CDR2: SGHNT and YYREEE (reference sequence). V lost 4 bases and J 4 bases, leaving 15 bases between the germline ends. The CDR3 loop is CASSLAPGDNQPQHF. CDR3 DNA: TGTGCCAGCAGCCTGGCGCCAGGGGATAATCAGCCCCAGCATTTT.

A remark on this clone: The junction shows a germline mismatch at one end, possibly a read error. J is TRBJ2-7 and V is TRBV7-2; 9 bases fit TRBD1. The CDR3 covers 13 residues. Germline CDR1 and CDR2: SGHTA and FQGNSA. DNA for the CDR3: TGTGCCAGCAACTTACAGGGGGCTGGCGAGCAGTACTTC. Its translation is CASNLQGAGEQYF.

The V and J genes are TRBV30 and TRBJ1-3; D gene ambiguous. The V gene lost 3 bases and the J gene lost 0 bases, with 9 bases spanning the gap. Looked up from germline, CDR1 is GTSNPN and CDR2 is SVGIG (reference sequence). CDR3 length: 14 residues. The CDR3 DNA is TGTGCCTGGAGACCGGAGAGCTCTGGAAACACCATATATTTT. Translation: CAWRPESSGNTIYF.

The rearrangement uses TRBV30 and TRBJ2-5, with TRBD2 identical over 13 bases. Per germline, CDR1 GTSNPN and CDR2 SVGIG (reference sequence). The CDR3 is 14 residues long. Trimming removed 7 bases from V and 2 bases from J; junction bases left unmatched: 4. CDR3: CASSGLAGQETQYF. CDR3 nucleotides: TGTGCCTCTTCGGGACTAGCGGGGCAAGAGACCCAGTACTTC.

The J gene is TRBJ1-2, the V gene TRBV6-6; 7 bases fit TRBD1. V was clipped by 2 bases and J by 8 bases; unmatched bases: 2. There are 12 residues in the CDR3. Germline assignment: CDR1 MNHNY and CDR2 SVGAGI (reference sequence). The CDR3 region is CASSYQGGGYTF. CDR3 coding DNA: TGTGCCAGCAGTTACCAGGGGGGCGGCTACACCTTC.

This chain uses TRBV6-1 with TRBJ1-5, with D possibly being TRBD1 (5 bases). Trimming took off 7 bases at V and 7 bases at J, with 20 bases between the two ends. The CDR3 totals 15 residues. The germline gives CDR1 MNHNS, CDR2 SASEGT. CDR3 nucleotides: TGTGCCAGCACCCGAAGCAGGGCAGGGATGCAGCCCCAGCATTTT. Amino acids: CASTRSRAGMQPQHF.

The chain is built from TRBV10-3 and TRBJ2-3; 10 nucleotides match TRBD1. Germline trimming cut 10 bases from V and 0 bases from J; bases unmatched to any gene: 4. The CDR3 length is 14 residues. CDR1 and CDR2 from the germline V gene are ENHRY and SYGVKD. CDR3 sequence: CATGTGVSTDTQYF. In DNA, the CDR3 is TGTGCCACCGGGACAGGGGTGAGCACAGATACGCAGTATTTT.

The chain employs TRBV18 and TRBJ1-6, with TRBD1 as a possible D gene (6 bases). This CDR3 spans 14 amino acids. The V end lost 3 bases, the J end lost 10 bases, and 13 bases lay between the germline ends. The germline V gene has CDR1 KGHSH and CDR2 LQKENI. CDR3 sequence (DNA): TGTGCCAGCTCACCCGGGTCAGGGGAATCACCCCTCCACTTT. Encoded protein: CASSPGSGESPLHF. Supplemented by reference TRBV18 and TRBJ1-6, the full variable domain reads NAGVMQNPRHLVRRRGQEARLRCSPMKGHSHVYWYRQLPEEGLKFMVYLQKENIIDESGMPKERFSAEFPKEGPSILRIQQVVRGDSAAYFCASSPGSGESPLHFGNGTRLTVT.

This clone appeared once. The V and J genes are TRBV18 and TRBJ2-3; 8 bases are a match to TRBD2. Trimming cost V 5 bases and J 5 bases; bases outside gene matches: 6. CDR3 length: 14 residues. Germline V lookup: CDR1 KGHSH, CDR2 LQKENI. This chain's CDR3 is CASSYGRGGDTQYF. Here the CDR3 DNA reads TGTGCCAGCTCATACGGCCGGGGGGGAGATACGCAGTATTTT.

The CDR3 is CASSQLSGTPVETQYF. The CDR3 nucleotides read TGTGCCAGCAGCCAACTGTCCGGGACCCCGGTCGAGACCCAGTACTTC. The chain is built from TRBV14 and TRBJ2-5; possibly TRBD1 or TRBD2 for D (5 bases each). Per germline, CDR1 SGHDN and CDR2 FVKESK. This CDR3 is built from 16 residues. V lost 2 bases and J lost 5, with 18 bases in between. Looking up the rest from reference TRBV14 and TRBJ2-5 gives the full variable domain: EAGVTQFPSHSVIEKGQTVTLRCDPISGHDNLYWYRRVMGKEIKFLLHFVKESKQDESGMPNNRFLAERTGGTYSTLKVQPAELEDSGVYFCASSQLSGTPVETQYFGPGTRLLVL.

This chain links TRBV19 with TRBJ2-1; no reliable D call. Germline lookup yields CDR1 LNHDA and CDR2 SQIVND (reference sequence). The CDR3 is 14 residues long. V was shortened by 0 bases and J by 10 bases, with 13 bases between the two germline ends. CDR3 sequence reads: CASSIEVGVGEQFF. The CDR3 region has the DNA TGTGCCAGTAGTATAGAGGTGGGTGTAGGCGAGCAGTTCTTC. Full variable domain (rest looked up from reference TRBV19 and TRBJ2-1): DGGITQSPKYLFRKEGQNVTLSCEQNLNHDAMYWYRQDPGQGLRLIYYSQIVNDFQKGDIAEGYSVSREKKESFPLTVTSAQKNPTAFYLCASSIEVGVGEQFFGPGTRLTVL.

This chain connects TRBV2 to TRBJ2-5, with 9 bases lining up with TRBD2. CDR1 and CDR2 (germline): SNHLY, FYNNEI. J was trimmed by 2 bases and V by 5 bases; bases with no gene match: 12. CDR3 size: 17 residues. CDR3 sequence (DNA): TGTGCCAGCAGTTCCCCGCTTAGCGGGGGAAAGCAAGAGACCCAGTACTTC. This sequence encodes CASSSPLSGGKQETQYF.